The present entry profiles one TCR beta chain with its context. No antigen is known for it. The sample has other DNA sequences that encode this CDR3 too. Here immunoSEQ multiplex PCR was the method, and the copy in TCRdb shows in-frame clones only, minus some. The table includes 95,000 to 150,000 clones, roughly 90% detected once. These data are taken from a study of T cell responses to AZD1222 COVID-19 vaccine. Study results and limitations: When two AZD1222 doses had been given, Spike-specific TCR breadth and depth rose.

Trimming shortened V by 1 base and J by 8 bases, and 6 bases separated the two germline ends. Germline values: CDR1 SGHDT, CDR2 YYEEEE. There are 11 residues in the CDR3. The TCR was taken from an adult in good health. J is TRBJ1-1 and V is TRBV5-6; D gene unclear. Sample: peripheral blood, taken on day 0 of AZD1222 vaccination. CDR3 nucleotide sequence: TGTGCCAGCAGCTTGTATAGGGAAGCTTTCTTT. This encodes CASSLYREAFF.